The 16 T cell receptor beta chains listed next were all sequenced from one sample in a study of beta chain features in type 1 diabetes. As every portion of the isolated RNA was reverse transcribed, the sequencing read expressed TCRB transcripts. TCRdb keeps only in-frame clones here, not all; method: immunoSEQ multiplex PCR. The profile shows about 320,000 clones, 11% to 15% of them singletons. What was sequenced was central memory CD4+ T cells from blood. The receptor set was obtained from a man between 25 and 39 years old in good health.

The chain links TRBV11-2 to TRBJ2-3; no definite D call. Germline V lookup: CDR1 SGHAT, CDR2 FQNNGV. The CDR3 extends over 14 amino acids. Trimming removed 0 bases from V and 0 bases from J, with 4 bases in between. As DNA, the CDR3 is TGTGCCAGCAGCTTAGACCTTAGCACAGATACGCAGTATTTT. This encodes CASSLDLSTDTQYF.

A word on this clone: Other DNA sequences in this specimen translate into the identical CDR3. The chain has TRBV4-2 and TRBJ2-3; D gene ambiguous. V was pared by 5 bases and J by 4 bases, with 10 bases between. CDR1 and CDR2 (germline): LGHNA, YNFKEQ. The CDR3 is 13 residues long. The CDR3 coding sequence is TGTGCCAGCAGCTTGGAACGGGCAGATACGCAGTATTTT. Translated: CASSLERADTQYF.

The rearrangement joins TRBV5-1 to TRBJ2-1; D is ambiguous. The CDR3 loop spans 14 amino acids. V dropped 1 base and J dropped 2 bases, with 7 bases sitting between them. Germline V CDR1 and CDR2: SGHRS, YFSETQ. This chain's CDR3 is CASSLLGTYNEQFF. The CDR3, as DNA: TGCGCCAGCAGCTTGTTAGGGACCTACAATGAGCAGTTCTTC.

This clone occurred a few times. V and J are TRBV9 and TRBJ2-1, with 7 bases fitting TRBD2. The CDR3 contains 15 residues. Trimming removed 3 bases from V and 6 bases from J; junction bases left unmatched: 9. Germline assignment: CDR1 SGDLS and CDR2 YYNGEE. The CDR3 loop reads CASSAWGGNPNEQFF. The CDR3 DNA reads TGTGCCAGCAGCGCTTGGGGGGGAAACCCCAATGAGCAGTTCTTC.

The chain recombines TRBV29-1 with TRBJ2-3; TRBD2 matches 7 bases. Looked up from germline, CDR1 is SQVTM and CDR2 is ANQGSEA. There are 17 residues in the CDR3. After removal of 0 bases from V and 2 bases from J, the junction contained 11 bases not matched to a gene. Here the CDR3 reads CSVEDGGTAGSTDTQYF. DNA for the CDR3: TGCAGCGTTGAAGATGGAGGAACAGCGGGATCCACAGATACGCAGTATTTT.

The gene calls are TRBV7-2 and TRBJ1-2; TRBD1 agrees at 9 bases. This CDR3 contains 14 residues. Per the germline V gene, CDR1 is SGHTA and CDR2 is FQGNSA. Trimming took 5 bases from V and 7 from J; bases not matched to a gene: 8. The CDR3 region is CASSPSNRGRGYTF. In DNA form, the CDR3 reads TGTGCCAGCAGCCCATCGAACAGGGGGCGTGGCTACACCTTC.

This clone was observed a handful of times. A much larger clone differs by one base, so this may be a read error. Different DNA sequences within this sample yield the same CDR3. This chain uses TRBV7-2 with TRBJ2-5, with D unclear. Germline CDR1 reads SGHTA; CDR2 reads FQGNSA. The length of the CDR3 is 11 residues. DNA of the CDR3: TGCGCCAGCAGCCAAGGAGAGACCCAGTACTTC. It translates to CASSQGETQYF.

This clone was found a few times. The gene calls are TRBV7-6 and TRBJ2-1; 8 nucleotides align to TRBD1. Germline V gene lookup returns CDR1 SGHVS and CDR2 FNYEAQ. The ends lost 1 base at V and 9 bases at J; junction bases unmatched: 5. The CDR3 spans 14 residues. CDR3 coding DNA: TGTGCCAGCAGCTTAGAGGGCAGGGGGCTTGAGCAGTTCTTC. As protein: CASSLEGRGLEQFF.

This chain connects TRBV18 to TRBJ1-2; D remains unclear. Germline V gives CDR1 KGHSH, CDR2 LQKENI. The V gene lost 3 bases and the J gene lost 2 bases, with 13 bases spanning the gap. The CDR3 is 15 residues long. CDR3 region: CASSPGAEGNYGYTF. The CDR3 nucleotides are TGTGCCAGCTCACCGGGCGCGGAAGGGAACTATGGCTACACCTTC.

This clone occurred many times. This rearrangement joins TRBV28 to TRBJ1-4; D may be TRBD1 (6 bases). Germline assignment: CDR1 MDHEN and CDR2 SYDVKM. Trimming took 5 bases from V and 8 from J, leaving 18 bases between them. The length of the CDR3 is 15 residues. The chain's CDR3 is CASSIDGGWIEKLFF. CDR3 bases: TGTGCCAGCAGTATCGACGGGGGCTGGATAGAAAAACTGTTTTTT.

This chain joins TRBV11-2 and TRBJ2-1; 10 nucleotides match TRBD1. The germline gives CDR1 SGHAT, CDR2 FQNNGV. V dropped 0 bases and J dropped 8; count of bases not matched to a gene: 7. This CDR3 is built from 16 residues. CDR3 nucleotide sequence: TGTGCCAGCAGCTTAGATCAGGGGACAGGGGTCGATGAGCAGTTCTTC. Residues: CASSLDQGTGVDEQFF. Full variable domain (remainder filled in from reference TRBV11-2 and TRBJ2-1): EAGVAQSPRYKIIEKRQSVAFWCNPISGHATLYWYQQILGQGPKLLIQFQNNGVVDDSQLPKDRFSAERLKGVDSTLKIQPAKLEDSAVYLCASSLDQGTGVDEQFFGPGTRLTVL.

This clone was observed a handful of times. J is TRBJ2-6 and V is TRBV9; a weak D match, TRBD2 (6 bases). V was pared by 4 bases and J by 0 bases, with 14 bases between. The CDR3 extends over 17 amino acids. Germline lookup yields CDR1 SGDLS and CDR2 YYNGEE. CDR3 DNA: TGTGCCAGCAGCCCCCGGGAGTTTTACTCTGGGGCCAACGTCCTGACTTTC. It specifies CASSPREFYSGANVLTF.

The CDR3 bases are TGCGCCAGCAGCTCTCTAGCGGCAGATACGCAGTATTTT. As protein: CASSSLAADTQYF. The V gene is TRBV5-1, the J gene TRBJ2-3, with 7 bases that match TRBD2. The CDR3 is 13 residues long. Germline CDR1 SGHRS, CDR2 YFSETQ. With 3 bases clipped from V and 4 bases from J, the junction kept 2 bases outside the gene matches.

The rearrangement joins TRBV5-4 to TRBJ2-7; 8 nucleotides agree with TRBD2. Trimming at V came to 2 bases and at J to 4 bases, leaving 8 bases not matched to a gene. CDR1 and CDR2 (germline): SGHNT, YYREEE (reference sequence). This CDR3 contains 15 residues. The CDR3 here is CASSLNAGGRYEQYF. The CDR3 DNA reads TGTGCCAGCAGCTTAAATGCGGGGGGCCGGTACGAGCAGTACTTC.

The V and J genes are TRBV30 and TRBJ2-5; perhaps TRBD2 as D (5 bases). With 3 bases removed from V and 3 bases from J, the gap between germline ends came to 11 bases. Germline V gene sequence: CDR1 GTSNPN, CDR2 SVGIG (reference sequence). The CDR3 has 13 residues. CDR3 coding DNA: TGTGCCTGGAGAGGACTTGGGAAAGAGACCCAGTACTTC. This encodes CAWRGLGKETQYF.

This clone turned up a few times. The junction differs from germline at one of its ends, possibly a read error. V is TRBV6-6 and J is TRBJ2-6; D remains unclear. Germline values: CDR1 MNHNY, CDR2 SVGAGI (reference sequence). The CDR3 totals 13 residues. The CDR3 is CAISGAGANVLTF. The DNA of the CDR3 is TGTGCCATCAGTGGCGCTGGGGCCAACGTCCTGACTTTC.